This is a list of T cell receptor beta chains from one sample in a study of blood T cell repertoires in COVID-19. Clones were sequenced by immunoSEQ multiplex PCR, and TCRdb holds only the in-frame ones, with some missing. The table shows approximately 250,000 clones, with approximately 82% occurring only once. The sequenced sample consisted of peripheral blood. These receptor sequences come from a man in his fifties or sixties who had recovered from COVID-19. Each CDR3 is given without its conserved first and last residue.

V gene	J gene	CDR3 protein
TRBV18	TRBJ2-5	ASSPAGPGETQY
TRBV4-2	TRBJ2-7	ASSQAGSYEQY
TRBV3-1/TRBV3-2	TRBJ2-7	ASSRGDSYEQY
TRBV6-6	TRBJ1-3	ASNSRSSGNTIY
TRBV21-1	TRBJ2-1	ASSKDLGTGWNEQF
TRBV18	TRBJ2-1	ASSPAGTGALTVQF
TRBV28	TRBJ1-2	ASSGAPVVGYT
TRBV5-6	TRBJ2-5	ASSGWGQQETQY
TRBV29-1	TRBJ2-2	SGDRAGTGELF
TRBV5-1	TRBJ2-1	ASSLDGGEQF
TRBV5-1	TRBJ2-5	ASSLGPSGFRQETQY
TRBV14	TRBJ1-3	ASSQELPSPGNTIY
TRBV3-1/TRBV3-2	TRBJ1-6	ASSRDRLNSPLH
TRBV5-4	TRBJ1-3	ASSHSGTRSGNTIY
TRBV5-1	TRBJ2-5	ASSHFGTGWGQETQY
TRBV20-1	TRBJ2-3	SASPPGRGLSSTDTQY
TRBV24-1	TRBJ2-1	ATSDFRASGARYNEQF
TRBV6-5	TRBJ2-7	ASSTGLAYEQY
TRBV28	TRBJ1-2	ASTRPETGGAYGYT
TRBV6-5	TRBJ2-7	ASSSSGTAYEQY
TRBV7-8	TRBJ2-7	ASSVRGLGEQY
TRBV10-3	TRBJ2-2	AISDRGSAGELF
TRBV30	TRBJ1-1	AWSVPRGYTEAF
TRBV3-1/TRBV3-2	TRBJ2-2	ASSQDGAGGTGELF
TRBV6-5	TRBJ2-1	ASSYPGLGPDNEQF
TRBV7-8	TRBJ2-5	ASSSKGSSETQY
TRBV6-5	TRBJ2-5	ASSYYGGTETQY
TRBV25-1	TRBJ1-2	ASSPGKSGYT
TRBV29-1	TRBJ1-2	SVPGQYGGYT
TRBV5-1	TRBJ2-7	ASSLDGGGGEQY
TRBV5-1	TRBJ2-1	ASSRGLAEYNEQF
TRBV5-1	TRBJ2-3	ASSLVGTGGDTQY
TRBV6-1	TRBJ2-3	ASSEAAYTDTQY
TRBV3-1/TRBV3-2	TRBJ2-2	ASSQRLAGPGSGELF
TRBV25-1	TRBJ1-1	ASSEVGEGNTEAF
TRBV2	TRBJ2-2	ASSSGLTGELF
TRBV27	TRBJ2-3	ASSFSFSGGASNTQY
TRBV6-5	TRBJ2-7	ASSPSTTGVGEQY
TRBV18	TRBJ2-5	ASSPSGGRAGETQY
TRBV11-2	TRBJ1-2	ASSLSQDWHGYT
TRBV9	TRBJ2-3	ASSVSGGATDTQY
TRBV5-1	TRBJ2-3	ASSLMGGLSGGTDTQY
TRBV5-4	TRBJ1-1	ASTPAGNTEAF
TRBV6-4	TRBJ2-6	ASSDSGGSGANVLT
TRBV24-1	TRBJ2-7	ATSDPKGTNYEQY
TRBV27	TRBJ2-4	ASSLPPRTGRWGPKNIQY
TRBV28	TRBJ1-2	ASSSRDRGNPLYGYT
TRBV27	TRBJ1-4	ASSVRGAGEKLF
TRBV19	TRBJ1-2	ASSILQASGNYGYT
TRBV7-6	TRBJ2-5	ASSYGQGAWETQY
TRBV19	TRBJ1-1	ASDSLRGNTEAF
TRBV6-5	TRBJ1-2	ASNPGTGGYT